This T cell receptor (beta chain) is drawn from a study of blood T cell repertoires in COVID-19. In the study's own analysis: Reference gene primers were amplified, and this amplification served to estimate nucleated cell counts. Some clones are missing from TCRdb's copy, which holds only in-frame ones; the method was immunoSEQ multiplex PCR. The DNA was the basis for D and trimming; V, J and clone size are from that table. The sample includes about 130,000 clones, 84% of them seen just once. J was trimmed by 2 bases and V by 0 bases; bases with no gene match: 7. The germline CDR1 and CDR2 sequences are MNHNS and SASEGT. The CDR3 runs 17 residues.

Input material: peripheral blood. The origin of this receptor is a human donor in a cohort sampled during active COVID-19. The genes are TRBV6-1 and TRBJ2-7, with 10 bases fitting TRBD1. CDR3 DNA: TGTGCCAGCAGTGAAGCAAAAATCGGGACAGGGGCCTACGAGCAGTACTTC. It specifies CASSEAKIGTGAYEQYF.